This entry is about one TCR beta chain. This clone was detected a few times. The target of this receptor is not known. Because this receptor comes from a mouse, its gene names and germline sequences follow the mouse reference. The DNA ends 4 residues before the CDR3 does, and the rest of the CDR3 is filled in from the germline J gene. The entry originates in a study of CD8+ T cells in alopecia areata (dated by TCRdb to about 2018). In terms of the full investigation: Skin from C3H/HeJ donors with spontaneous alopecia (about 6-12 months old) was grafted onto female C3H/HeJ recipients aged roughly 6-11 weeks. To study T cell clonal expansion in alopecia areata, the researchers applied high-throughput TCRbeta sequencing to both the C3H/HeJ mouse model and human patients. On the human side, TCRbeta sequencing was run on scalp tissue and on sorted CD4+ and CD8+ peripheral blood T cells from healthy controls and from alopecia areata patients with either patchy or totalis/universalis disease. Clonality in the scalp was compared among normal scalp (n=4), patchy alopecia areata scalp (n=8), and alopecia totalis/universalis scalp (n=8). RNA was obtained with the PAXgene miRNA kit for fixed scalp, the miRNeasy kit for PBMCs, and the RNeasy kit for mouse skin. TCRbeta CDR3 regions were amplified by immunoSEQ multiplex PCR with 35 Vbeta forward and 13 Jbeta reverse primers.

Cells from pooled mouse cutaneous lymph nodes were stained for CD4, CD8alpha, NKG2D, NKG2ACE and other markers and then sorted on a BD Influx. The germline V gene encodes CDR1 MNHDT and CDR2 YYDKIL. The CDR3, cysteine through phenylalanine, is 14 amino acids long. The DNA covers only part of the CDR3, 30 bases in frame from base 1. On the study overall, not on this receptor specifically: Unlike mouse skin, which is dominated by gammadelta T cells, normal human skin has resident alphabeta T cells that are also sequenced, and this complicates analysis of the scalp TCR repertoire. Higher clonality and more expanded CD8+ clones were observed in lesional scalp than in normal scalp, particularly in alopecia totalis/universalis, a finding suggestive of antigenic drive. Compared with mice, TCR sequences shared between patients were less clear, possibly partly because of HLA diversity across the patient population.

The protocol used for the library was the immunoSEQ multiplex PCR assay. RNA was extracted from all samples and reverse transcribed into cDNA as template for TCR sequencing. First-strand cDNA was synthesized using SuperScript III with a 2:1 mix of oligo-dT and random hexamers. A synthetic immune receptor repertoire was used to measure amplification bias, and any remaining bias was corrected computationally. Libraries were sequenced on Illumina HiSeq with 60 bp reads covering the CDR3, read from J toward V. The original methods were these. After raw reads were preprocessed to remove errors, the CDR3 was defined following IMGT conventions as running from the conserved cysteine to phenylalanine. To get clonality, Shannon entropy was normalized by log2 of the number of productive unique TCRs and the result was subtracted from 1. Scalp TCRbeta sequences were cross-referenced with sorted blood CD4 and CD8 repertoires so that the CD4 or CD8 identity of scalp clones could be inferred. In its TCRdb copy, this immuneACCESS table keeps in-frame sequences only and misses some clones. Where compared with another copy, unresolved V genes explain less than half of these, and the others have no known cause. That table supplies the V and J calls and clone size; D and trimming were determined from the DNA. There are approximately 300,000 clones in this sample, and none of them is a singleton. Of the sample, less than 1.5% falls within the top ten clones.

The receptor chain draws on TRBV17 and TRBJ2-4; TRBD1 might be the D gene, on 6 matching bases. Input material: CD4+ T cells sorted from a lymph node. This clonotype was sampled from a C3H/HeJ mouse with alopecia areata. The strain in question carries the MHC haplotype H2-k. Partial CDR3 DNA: TGTGCTAGCAGTAGAGACAGGGGAGGGAAC. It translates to CASSRDRGGN. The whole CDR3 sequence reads CASSRDRGGNTLYF.